This T cell receptor beta chain is from a study of T cell responses to AZD1222 COVID-19 vaccine. Method: immunoSEQ multiplex PCR; TCRdb's copy keeps in-frame clones and lacks some. The table has 130,000 to 150,000 clones, 90% to 95% seen once; the top ten hold 2.5% to 3%. The length of the CDR3 is 15 residues. The V end was cut by 7 bases, the J end by 0 bases, with 15 bases between. Germline CDR1 and CDR2: SGHTA and FQGNSA. This clonotype originated in an adult in good health. The rearrangement uses TRBV7-2 and TRBJ1-1, with D maybe TRBD1 (5 bases). The material sequenced was peripheral blood, taken on day 0 of MenACWY control vaccination. The CDR3 DNA reads TGTGCCAGCACCCACGGGGCGAGCATGAACACTGAAGCTTTCTTT. Translating it yields CASTHGASMNTEAFF.